The T cell receptor beta chain under discussion was sequenced for a study of monozygotic twins with inflammatory bowel disease. General study findings and limits: People with IBD had fewer clonotypes in common with others than healthy twins did, especially with disease activity. Repertoire similarity matched across concordant and discordant twins, perhaps owing to limited power.

Regarding this clonotype: Its antigen is undetermined.

One entry per CDR3 protein, without DNA, is what TCRdb gives after re-calling the 5' RACE reads. In all, the sample yields approximately 100,000 distinct CDR3 sequences. The CDR3 is made up of 19 amino acids. From germline, CDR1 is LGHNA and CDR2 YNFKEQ. Blood samples of roughly 2.5 ml were drawn from every donor. This receptor was identified in a human donor with ulcerative colitis or Crohn's disease, or a healthy co-twin of an affected twin (not recorded which). This chain connects TRBV4-2 to TRBJ2-2; the TCRdb D gene call, TRBD1, has no DNA to confirm it. The specimen sequenced was blood. This chain's CDR3 is CASSPAPSGPLANTGELFF.